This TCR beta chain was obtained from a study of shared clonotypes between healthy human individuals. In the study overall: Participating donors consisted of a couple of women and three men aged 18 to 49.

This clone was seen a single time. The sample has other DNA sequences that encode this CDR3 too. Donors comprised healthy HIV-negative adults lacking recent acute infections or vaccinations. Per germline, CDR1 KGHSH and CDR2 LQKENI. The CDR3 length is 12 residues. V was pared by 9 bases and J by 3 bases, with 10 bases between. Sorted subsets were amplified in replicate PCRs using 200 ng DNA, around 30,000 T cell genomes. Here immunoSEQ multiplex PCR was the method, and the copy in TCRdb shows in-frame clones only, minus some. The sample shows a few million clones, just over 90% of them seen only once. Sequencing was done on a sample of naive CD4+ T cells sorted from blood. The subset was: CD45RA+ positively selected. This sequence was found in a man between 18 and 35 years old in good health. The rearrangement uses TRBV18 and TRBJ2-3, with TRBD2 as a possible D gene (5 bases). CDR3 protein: CASSRGTDTQYF. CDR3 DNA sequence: TGTGCCAGTTCCCGAGGGACAGATACGCAGTATTTT. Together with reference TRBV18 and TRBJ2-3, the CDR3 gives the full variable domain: NAGVMQNPRHLVRRRGQEARLRCSPMKGHSHVYWYRQLPEEGLKFMVYLQKENIIDESGMPKERFSAEFPKEGPSILRIQQVVRGDSAAYFCASSRGTDTQYFGPGTRLTVL.